The sequence of this T cell receptor beta chain was determined in a study of response to subunit inactivated influenza vaccine. Study-level findings and limits: New T cells are recruited in small numbers by each seasonal influenza vaccination, according to the authors' suggestion.

TCRdb passed the RT-PCR reads through MiXCR, listing each CDR3 protein once. The sample includes about 570,000 distinct CDR3 sequences, approximately 12% of them seen just once. Trimming left V 4 bases short and J 7 bases short, with 11 bases between. The length of the CDR3 is 12 residues. Germline-derived CDR1 and CDR2 are SQVTM and ANQGSEA. This clonotype was recorded a few times. The target antigen is unknown. This receptor was taken from a man aged 45 to 65 who received an inactivated influenza vaccine. The rearrangement joins TRBV29-1 to TRBJ2-1; D gene unclear. Sequenced here: PBMCs from blood, sampled on the day of vaccination. CDR3 protein: CSVGVQRNEQFF. Here the CDR3 DNA reads TGCAGCGTTGGAGTGCAAAGGAATGAGCAGTTCTTC.